This TCR beta chain came from a study of T cells after yellow fever vaccination. Broader study findings: Contaminating bulk clonotypes could be abundant in FACS-sorted repertoires. A large majority of primary-vaccination clones showed up again after the booster (approximately 95% CD4, around 88% CD8). Only a small proportion of the clonotypes turned up in both the CD4 and the CD8 compartments, likely arising from convergent recombination. The secondary T-cell response peaked on day 5, not day 15, but was weaker.

This clonotype was counted a few times. The target antigen is unknown. This CDR3 has 13 amino acids. Trimming took 3 bases from V and 8 from J; bases not matched to a gene: 5. Germline CDR1 and CDR2: LNHDA and SQIVND (reference sequence). TCRdb redid the calling of the 5' RACE reads with MiXCR, one entry per CDR3 protein. The table includes around 310,000 distinct CDR3 sequences, roughly 4% detected once. Material: PBMCs, obtained on the day of the yellow fever booster vaccination. The V call is TRBV19, the J call TRBJ1-1, with 8 bases matching TRBD1. The TCR comes from a young man who received the YFV17D yellow fever vaccine. As DNA, the CDR3 is TGTGCCAGTAGTATTGCCCCAGGGGGCGAAGCTTTCTTT. Residues: CASSIAPGGEAFF.